A single sample gave rise to the 15 T cell receptor beta chains below, sequenced in a study of regulatory T cells in long-lasting Graves disease. Time point in this sample: persistent/refractory GD, antithyroid drugs over 5 years with positive TRAb. The authors made the TCR library using RNA they extracted from PBMCs. The TCR beta library used iRepertoire HTBI primers with Arm-PCR amplification of CDR3. TCRdb reanalysed the multiplex PCR reads using MiXCR and keeps one entry per CDR3 protein. The sample carries roughly 300,000 distinct CDR3 sequences, about 19% recorded once. The input for sequencing was peripheral blood mononuclear cells (PBMCs), taken when the disease was refractory, from a patient treated with antithyroid drugs. The receptors stem from a female donor with Graves disease.

This clonotype was found many times. The V and J genes are TRBV11-2 and TRBJ1-4, with D possibly being TRBD1 (5 bases). The length of the CDR3 is 15 residues. The germline V gene encodes CDR1 SGHAT and CDR2 FQNNGV. Trimming cost V 1 base and J 8 bases, with 14 bases left between them. CDR3: CASSLVSRDGEKLFF. CDR3 nucleotides: TGTGCCAGCAGCTTAGTCTCCAGGGACGGCGAAAAACTGTTTTTT.

The chain is built from TRBV5-1 and TRBJ1-6, with 8 bases that match TRBD1. CDR1 is SGHRS, CDR2 YFSETQ, per germline. The V gene end was trimmed by 3 bases and the J gene end by 7 bases; junction bases not matched to a gene: 9. This CDR3 is 16 amino acids long. CDR3 protein: CASSSQAGQGNSPLHF. CDR3 in DNA: TGCGCCAGCAGCTCGCAGGCAGGACAGGGAAATTCACCCCTCCACTTT.

This clonotype was counted a few times. The rearrangement uses TRBV4-1 and TRBJ2-7; 9 nucleotides match TRBD1. V was pared by 4 bases and J by 6 bases, with 4 bases of the junction left unmatched. The CDR3 contains 13 residues. Germline assignment: CDR1 MGHRA and CDR2 YSYEKL. As DNA, the CDR3 is TGCGCCAGCAGCCCGGGACAGGGAGGCGAGCAGTACTTC. This gives the protein CASSPGQGGEQYF.

V and J are TRBV6-1 and TRBJ2-7; 7 bases line up with TRBD1. Germline CDR1 is MNHNS and CDR2 is SASEGT. J gave up 3 bases and V 5 bases, and 4 bases lay outside the gene matches. The CDR3 consists of 13 residues. Here the CDR3 DNA reads TGTGCCAGCAGTCCCGGGACAGACTACGAGCAGTACTTC. Translation gives CASSPGTDYEQYF.

This clonotype came up once. The CDR3 DNA reads as TGTGCCACCAGTGATCCGCGAGACGCCAACTCCTACAATGAGCAGTTCTTC. Translated, it gives CATSDPRDANSYNEQFF. The J gene is TRBJ2-1, the V gene TRBV24-1, with D unclear. The CDR3 length is 17 residues. Germline CDR1 KGHDR, CDR2 SFDVKD. The V gene lost 3 bases and the J gene lost 0 bases, with 14 bases spanning the gap.

The rearrangement joins TRBV3-1 to TRBJ1-1; 11 nucleotides align to TRBD1. Germline-derived CDR1 and CDR2 are LGHDT and YNNKEL (reference sequence). With 3 bases clipped from V and 7 bases from J, the junction kept 10 bases outside the gene matches. The CDR3 contains 16 residues. CDR3 residues: CASSQEPGQGGSEAFF. The DNA of the CDR3 is TGTGCCAGCAGCCAGGAACCGGGACAGGGGGGTAGTGAAGCTTTCTTT.

As for this clonotype: An end of the junction does not agree with germline; a read error may underlie this. The chain recombines TRBV5-6 with TRBJ1-1; D not certain. The CDR3 contains 12 residues. Germline V gives CDR1 SGHDT, CDR2 YYEEEE. CDR3 loop: CASSLEYTEAFF. CDR3 bases: TGTGCCAGCAGTTTGGAGTACACTGAAGCTTTCTTT.

This clonotype was observed many times. This sequence joins TRBV7-2 and TRBJ2-4, with 7 positions matching TRBD1. CDR1 and CDR2 (germline): SGHTA, FQGNSA. This CDR3 region has 14 residues. With V trimmed by 8 bases and J by 6 bases, 10 bases remained unmatched. Here the CDR3 DNA reads TGTGCCAGCTCACCCCCGGGACAGAGAAACATTCAGTACTTC. Translating it yields CASSPPGQRNIQYF.

V gene TRBV6-1 combines with J gene TRBJ1-4, with 9 nucleotides matching TRBD1. CDR1 MNHNS and CDR2 SASEGT come from the germline V gene. V shed 6 bases and J 7 bases; nucleotides not matched to a gene: 9. CDR3 length: 15 amino acids. The CDR3 loop is CASRTRDRVGEKLFF. In DNA form, the CDR3 reads TGTGCCAGCAGAACCCGGGACAGGGTCGGTGAAAAACTGTTTTTT.

This clonotype was found a few times. The junction shows a germline mismatch at one end, possibly a read error. CDR3 loop: CACSYIRDEQYF. CDR3 nucleotide sequence: TGTGCCTGCAGTTACATCCGCGACGAGCAGTACTTC. The chain carries TRBV6-5 and TRBJ2-7; D not resolved. Looked up from germline, CDR1 is MNHEY and CDR2 is SVGAGI. The CDR3 runs 12 residues.

A remark on this clonotype: It may be a read error: a sequence one base away is much more abundant. The gene calls are TRBV5-1 and TRBJ1-1; D may be TRBD1 (5 bases). V was cut by 3 bases and J by 2 bases, with 11 bases left in between. The CDR3 length is 14 residues. Looked up from germline, CDR1 is SGHRS and CDR2 is YFSETQ. The CDR3 sequence is CASSWRQINTEAFF. CDR3 coding DNA: TGCGCCAGCAGCTGGAGACAGATCAACACTGAAGCTTTCTTT.

This clonotype was counted many times. V and J are TRBV19 and TRBJ1-2; 9 bases agree with TRBD1. V was clipped by 5 bases and J by 4 bases; unmatched bases: 2. Germline CDR1 and CDR2: LNHDA and SQIVND (reference sequence). This CDR3 contains 13 residues. The CDR3, as DNA: TGTGCCAGTAGTGGACAGGGGAGCTATGGCTACACCTTC. As protein: CASSGQGSYGYTF.

V is TRBV4-1 and J is TRBJ2-7; no reliable D call. V was cut by 0 bases and J by 2 bases, with 8 bases left in between. The CDR3 is made up of 14 amino acids. Per germline, CDR1 MGHRA and CDR2 YSYEKL. The CDR3 nucleotides are TGCGCCAGCAGCCAAGAAAAGTTTCCCTACGAGCAGTACTTC. Its translation: CASSQEKFPYEQYF.

The sample holds many counts of this clonotype. The genes are TRBV20-1 and TRBJ1-5; 9 nucleotides line up with TRBD1. The CDR3 length is 16 residues. Germline CDR1 is DFQATT and CDR2 is SNEGSKA (reference sequence). V dropped 5 bases and J dropped 0; count of bases not matched to a gene: 8. The CDR3 DNA reads TGCAGTGCTCCGGGACAGGGACGTTATAGCAATCAGCCCCAGCATTTT. The encoded protein is CSAPGQGRYSNQPQHF.

The chain uses TRBV29-1 and TRBJ1-1; D ambiguous. The CDR3 runs 14 residues. Germline values: CDR1 SQVTM, CDR2 ANQGSEA. Written as DNA, the CDR3 is TGCTCCGTTGTCAGTAGGCCTTGGGACACTGAAGCTTTCTTT. It encodes CSVVSRPWDTEAFF.